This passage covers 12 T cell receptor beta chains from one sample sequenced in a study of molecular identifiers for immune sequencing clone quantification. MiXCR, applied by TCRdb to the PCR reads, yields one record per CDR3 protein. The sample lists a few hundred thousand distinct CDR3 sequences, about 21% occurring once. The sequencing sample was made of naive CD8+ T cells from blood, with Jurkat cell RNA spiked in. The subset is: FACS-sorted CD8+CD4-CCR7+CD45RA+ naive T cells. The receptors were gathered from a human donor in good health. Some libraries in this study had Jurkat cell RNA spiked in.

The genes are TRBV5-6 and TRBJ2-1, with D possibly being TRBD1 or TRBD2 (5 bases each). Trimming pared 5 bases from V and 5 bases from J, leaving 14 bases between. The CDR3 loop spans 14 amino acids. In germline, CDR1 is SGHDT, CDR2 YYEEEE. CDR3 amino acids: CASSFNRDDNEQFF. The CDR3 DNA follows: TGTGCCAGCAGTTTCAACCGGGACGACAATGAGCAGTTCTTC.

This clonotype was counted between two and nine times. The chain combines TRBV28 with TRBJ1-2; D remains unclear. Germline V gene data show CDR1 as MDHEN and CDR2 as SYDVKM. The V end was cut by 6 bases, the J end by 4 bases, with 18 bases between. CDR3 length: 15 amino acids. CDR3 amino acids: CASSDPPAATYGYTF. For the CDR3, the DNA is TGTGCCAGCAGCGATCCCCCCGCGGCCACCTATGGCTACACCTTC.

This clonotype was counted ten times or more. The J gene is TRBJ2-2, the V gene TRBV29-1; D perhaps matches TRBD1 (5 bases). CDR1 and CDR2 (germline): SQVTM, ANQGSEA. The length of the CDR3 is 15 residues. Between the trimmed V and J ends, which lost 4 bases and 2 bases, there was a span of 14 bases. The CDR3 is CSVAVAQGNTGELFF. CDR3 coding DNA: TGCAGCGTTGCGGTAGCTCAGGGCAACACCGGGGAGCTGTTTTTT.

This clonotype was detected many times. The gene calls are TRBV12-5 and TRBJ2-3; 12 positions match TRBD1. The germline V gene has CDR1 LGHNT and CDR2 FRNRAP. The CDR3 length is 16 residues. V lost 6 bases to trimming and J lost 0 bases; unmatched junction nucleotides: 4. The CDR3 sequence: CASGPGTGGSTDTQYF. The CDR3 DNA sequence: TGTGCTAGTGGCCCCGGGACAGGGGGCAGCACAGATACGCAGTATTTT.

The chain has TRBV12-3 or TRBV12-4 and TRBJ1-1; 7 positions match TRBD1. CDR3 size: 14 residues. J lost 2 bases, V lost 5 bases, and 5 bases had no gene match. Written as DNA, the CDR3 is TGTGCCAGCAGTGGGGGACAGCTAAACACTGAAGCTTTCTTT. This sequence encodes CASSGGQLNTEAFF.

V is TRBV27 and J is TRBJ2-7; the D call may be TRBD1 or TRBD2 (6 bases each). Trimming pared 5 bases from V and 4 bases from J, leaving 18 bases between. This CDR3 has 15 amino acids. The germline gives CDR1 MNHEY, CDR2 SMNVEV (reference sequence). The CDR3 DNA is TGTGCCAGCAGTCCGAGGGGGGCAGAGACTTACGAGCAGTACTTC. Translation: CASSPRGAETYEQYF.

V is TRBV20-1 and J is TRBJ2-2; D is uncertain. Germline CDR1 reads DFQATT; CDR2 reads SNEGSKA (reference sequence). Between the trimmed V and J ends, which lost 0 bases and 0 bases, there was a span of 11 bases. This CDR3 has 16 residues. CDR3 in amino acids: CSARDLDQANTGELFF. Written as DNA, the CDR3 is TGCAGTGCTAGAGACCTCGATCAGGCGAACACCGGGGAGCTGTTTTTT.

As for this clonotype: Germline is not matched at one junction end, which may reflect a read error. The CDR3, as DNA: TGTGCCACCGGTGAACTAACCCTCGGACCGACAAAGCGCTACGAGCAGTACTTC. Residues: CATGELTLGPTKRYEQYF. V usage is TRBV24-1 and J usage is TRBJ2-7; D call uncertain. CDR1 is KGHDR, CDR2 SFDVKD, per germline. The CDR3 is 18 residues long.

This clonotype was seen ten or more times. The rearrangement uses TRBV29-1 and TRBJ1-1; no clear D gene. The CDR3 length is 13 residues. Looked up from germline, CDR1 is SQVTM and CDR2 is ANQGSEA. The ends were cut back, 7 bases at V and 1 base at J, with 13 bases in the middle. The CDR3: CSALGRQNTEAFF. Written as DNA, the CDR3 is TGCAGCGCCCTAGGACGACAGAACACTGAAGCTTTCTTT.

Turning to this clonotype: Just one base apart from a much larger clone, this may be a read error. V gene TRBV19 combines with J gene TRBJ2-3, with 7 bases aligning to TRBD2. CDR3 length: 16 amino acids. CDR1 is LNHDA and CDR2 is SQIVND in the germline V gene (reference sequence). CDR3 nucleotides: TGTGCCGGTAGTCCCACGGGGGGATGGCGTGGAGATACGCAGTATTTT. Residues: CAGSPTGGWRGDTQYF.

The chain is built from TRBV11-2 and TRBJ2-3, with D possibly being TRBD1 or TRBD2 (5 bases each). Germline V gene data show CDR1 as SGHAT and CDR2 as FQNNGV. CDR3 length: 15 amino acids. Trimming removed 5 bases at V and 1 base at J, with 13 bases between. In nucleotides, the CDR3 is TGTGCCAGCAGCGTCCCAGTGGGGGGCACAGATACGCAGTATTTT. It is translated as CASSVPVGGTDTQYF.

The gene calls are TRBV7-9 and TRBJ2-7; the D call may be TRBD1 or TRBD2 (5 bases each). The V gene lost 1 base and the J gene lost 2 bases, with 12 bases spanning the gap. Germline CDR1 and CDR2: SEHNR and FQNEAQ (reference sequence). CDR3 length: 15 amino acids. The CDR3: CASSLDLGTAYEQYF. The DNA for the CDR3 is TGTGCCAGCAGCTTAGACCTTGGGACCGCCTACGAGCAGTACTTC.